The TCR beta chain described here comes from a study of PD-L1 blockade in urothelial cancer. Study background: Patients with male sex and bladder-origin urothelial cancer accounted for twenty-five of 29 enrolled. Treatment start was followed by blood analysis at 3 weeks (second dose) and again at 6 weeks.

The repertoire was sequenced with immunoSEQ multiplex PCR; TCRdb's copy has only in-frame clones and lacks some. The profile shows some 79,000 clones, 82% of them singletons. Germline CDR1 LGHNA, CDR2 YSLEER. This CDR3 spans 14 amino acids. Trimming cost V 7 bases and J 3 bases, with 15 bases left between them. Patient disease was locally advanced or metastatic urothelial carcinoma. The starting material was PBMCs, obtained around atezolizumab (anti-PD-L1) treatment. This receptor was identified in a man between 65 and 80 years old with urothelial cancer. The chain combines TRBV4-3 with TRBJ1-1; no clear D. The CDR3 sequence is CASKEEIQYTEAFF. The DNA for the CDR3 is TGCGCCAGCAAGGAGGAAATTCAGTACACTGAAGCTTTCTTT.